These T cell receptor beta chains were read from a single sample in a study of regulatory T cells in long-lasting Graves disease. Using its own MiXCR run on the multiplex PCR reads, TCRdb lists one record per CDR3 protein. In the table there are about 330,000 distinct CDR3 sequences, about 16% of which are singletons. These data were also reused for a study on T cells in Graves' hyperthyroidism and ophthalmopathy.

The source was peripheral blood mononuclear cells (PBMCs), collected at new diagnosis, from a patient treated with antithyroid drugs. The receptors stem from a woman aged 18-29 years with Graves disease. Each CDR3 is given with its conserved first and last residue. Fields, in order: J gene, V gene, CDR3 protein.

>TRBJ2-4|TRBV7-9
CASSSGYRDIQYF
>TRBJ2-1|TRBV28
CASRSSVGGQFF
>TRBJ1-1|TRBV29-1
CSVGGHGRNTEAFF
>TRBJ1-1|TRBV7-3
CASNEQANTEAFF
>TRBJ2-2|TRBV27
CASSGDRGYGELFF
>TRBJ2-1|TRBV28
CASIIPGRTNEQFF
>TRBJ1-6|TRBV20-1
CSATSGSLYNSPLHF
>TRBJ1-6|TRBV28
CASSNSTYLENSPLHF
>TRBJ2-7|TRBV20-1
CSARDRTYEQYF
>TRBJ2-7|TRBV30
CAWSPIRGGEQYF
>TRBJ1-2|TRBV2
CASSEVPPGMGYNYGYTF
>TRBJ2-2|TRBV30
CACYTGAGENTGELFF
>TRBJ2-5|TRBV20-1
CSARGTGMAETQYF
>TRBJ1-5|TRBV15
CATSRSSLGNQPQHF
>TRBJ2-2|TRBV4-1
CASSQGRGAGGELFF
>TRBJ2-2|TRBV6-1
CASRQPGQDTGELFF
>TRBJ1-6|TRBV3-1
CASSLGTYNSPLHF
>TRBJ2-1|TRBV5-1
CASSLTGGDPNEQFF
>TRBJ1-5|TRBV28
CASSLWGGGVDQPQHF
>TRBJ1-1|TRBV6-4
CASSDTTKNTEAFF
>TRBJ2-7|TRBV5-5
CASSLGRGGGTGEQYF
>TRBJ1-1|TRBV30
CAWSGSVRTEAFF
>TRBJ1-5|TRBV6-1
CASRGGRNSNQPQHF
>TRBJ2-2|TRBV4-1
CASSQDRRGLNTGELFF
>TRBJ2-3|TRBV12-5
CASGLRLGTDGTDTQYF
>TRBJ1-6|TRBV30
CAWSQPDSPLHF
>TRBJ2-2|TRBV6-9
CASSYGLAGGRDTGELFF
>TRBJ2-3|TRBV19
CASGAGNTDTQYF
>TRBJ2-7|TRBV3-1
CASSQVPPGGSSYEQYF
>TRBJ2-1|TRBV20-1
CSARGTVNEQFF
>TRBJ1-5|TRBV6-1
CASRRRRQGDNQPQHF
>TRBJ1-2|TRBV29-1
CSVGWGDDTF
>TRBJ2-2|TRBV5-1
CASSGRMVEMGELFF
>TRBJ1-1|TRBV9
CASSVGGRENTEAFF
>TRBJ1-4|TRBV13
CASSPKQGKGDEKLFF
>TRBJ2-5|TRBV20-1
CSASREHGETQYF
>TRBJ2-2|TRBV13
CASSPRLAGTGELFF
>TRBJ2-1|TRBV6-4
CASSLSSGGALNEQFF
>TRBJ1-1|TRBV7-8
CASSLGGAVTEAFF
>TRBJ2-2|TRBV11-2
CASSFRGLRAGELFF